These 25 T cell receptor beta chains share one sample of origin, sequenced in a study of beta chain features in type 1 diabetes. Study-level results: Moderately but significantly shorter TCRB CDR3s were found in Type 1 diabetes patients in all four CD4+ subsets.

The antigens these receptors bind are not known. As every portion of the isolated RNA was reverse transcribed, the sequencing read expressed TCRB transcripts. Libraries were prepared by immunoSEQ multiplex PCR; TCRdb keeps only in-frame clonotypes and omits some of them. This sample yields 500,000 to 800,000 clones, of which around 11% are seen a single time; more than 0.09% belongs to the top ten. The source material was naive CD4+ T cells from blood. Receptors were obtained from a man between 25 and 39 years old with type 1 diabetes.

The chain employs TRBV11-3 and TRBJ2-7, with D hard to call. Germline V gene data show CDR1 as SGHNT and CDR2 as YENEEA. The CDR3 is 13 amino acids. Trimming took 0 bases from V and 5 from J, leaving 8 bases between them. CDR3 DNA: TGTGCCAGCAGCTTAGATAATTGGGACGAGCAGTACTTC. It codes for CASSLDNWDEQYF.

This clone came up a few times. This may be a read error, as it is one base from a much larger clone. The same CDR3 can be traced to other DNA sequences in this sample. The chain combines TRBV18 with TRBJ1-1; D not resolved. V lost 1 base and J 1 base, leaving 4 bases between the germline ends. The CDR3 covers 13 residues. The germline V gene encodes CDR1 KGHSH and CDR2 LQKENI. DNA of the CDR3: TGTGCCAGCTCACCACGGGGGAACACTGAAGCTTTCTTT. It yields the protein CASSPRGNTEAFF.

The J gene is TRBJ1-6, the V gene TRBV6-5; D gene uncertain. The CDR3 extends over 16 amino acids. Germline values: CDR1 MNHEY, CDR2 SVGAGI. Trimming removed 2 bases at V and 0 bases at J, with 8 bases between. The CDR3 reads CASSYRRSSYNSPLHF. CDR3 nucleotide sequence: TGTGCCAGCAGTTACAGGAGGAGCTCCTATAATTCACCCCTCCACTTT.

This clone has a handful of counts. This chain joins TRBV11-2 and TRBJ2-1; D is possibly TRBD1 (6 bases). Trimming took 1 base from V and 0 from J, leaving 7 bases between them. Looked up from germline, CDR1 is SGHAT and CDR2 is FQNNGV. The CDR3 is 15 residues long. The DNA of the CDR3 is TGTGCCAGCAGCTTAGGGGACAACTCCTACAATGAGCAGTTCTTC. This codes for CASSLGDNSYNEQFF.

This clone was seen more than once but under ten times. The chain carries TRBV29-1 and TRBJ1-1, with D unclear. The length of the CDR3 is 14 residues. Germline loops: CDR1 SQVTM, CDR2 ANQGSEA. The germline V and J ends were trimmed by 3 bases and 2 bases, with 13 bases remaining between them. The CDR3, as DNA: TGCAGCGTTGATGGGGTCCAGCCCAACACTGAAGCTTTCTTT. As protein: CSVDGVQPNTEAFF.

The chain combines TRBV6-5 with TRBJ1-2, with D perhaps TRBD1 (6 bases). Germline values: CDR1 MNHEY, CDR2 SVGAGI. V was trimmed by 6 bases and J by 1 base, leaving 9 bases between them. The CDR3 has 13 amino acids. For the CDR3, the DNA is TGTGCCAGCAGCGAAGGGGGTAACTATGGCTACACCTTC. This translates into CASSEGGNYGYTF.

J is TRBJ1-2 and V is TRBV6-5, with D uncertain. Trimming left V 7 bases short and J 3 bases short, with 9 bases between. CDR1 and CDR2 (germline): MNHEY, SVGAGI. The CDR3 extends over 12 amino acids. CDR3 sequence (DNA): TGTGCCAGCACGGGCACAGACTATGGCTACACCTTC. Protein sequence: CASTGTDYGYTF.

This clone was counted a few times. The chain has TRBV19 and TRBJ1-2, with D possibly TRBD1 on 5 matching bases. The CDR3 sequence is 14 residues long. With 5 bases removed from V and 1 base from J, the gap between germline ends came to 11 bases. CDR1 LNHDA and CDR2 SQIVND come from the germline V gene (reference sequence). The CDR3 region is CASSALQDNYGYTF. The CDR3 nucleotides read TGTGCCAGTAGTGCTCTACAGGATAACTATGGCTACACCTTC. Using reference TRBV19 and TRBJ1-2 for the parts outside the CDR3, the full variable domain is DGGITQSPKYLFRKEGQNVTLSCEQNLNHDAMYWYRQDPGQGLRLIYYSQIVNDFQKGDIAEGYSVSREKKESFPLTVTSAQKNPTAFYLCASSALQDNYGYTFGSGTRLTVV.

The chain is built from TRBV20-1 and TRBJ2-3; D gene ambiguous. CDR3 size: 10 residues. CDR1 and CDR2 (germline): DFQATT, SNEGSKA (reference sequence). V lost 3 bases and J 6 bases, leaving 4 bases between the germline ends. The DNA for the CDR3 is TGCAGTGCTAGGTTCGATACGCAGTATTTT. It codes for CSARFDTQYF.

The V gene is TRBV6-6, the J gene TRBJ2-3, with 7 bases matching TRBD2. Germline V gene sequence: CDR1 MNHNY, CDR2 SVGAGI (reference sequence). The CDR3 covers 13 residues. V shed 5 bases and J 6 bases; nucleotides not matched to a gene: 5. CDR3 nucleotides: TGTGCCAGCAGTGCCACTAGCGAGGATACGCAGTATTTT. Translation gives CASSATSEDTQYF.

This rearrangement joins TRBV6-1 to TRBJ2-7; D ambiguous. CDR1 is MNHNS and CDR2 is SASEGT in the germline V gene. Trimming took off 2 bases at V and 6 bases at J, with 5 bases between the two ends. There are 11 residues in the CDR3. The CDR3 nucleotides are TGTGCCAGCAGTGAACGGGTCGAGCAGTACTTC. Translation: CASSERVEQYF.

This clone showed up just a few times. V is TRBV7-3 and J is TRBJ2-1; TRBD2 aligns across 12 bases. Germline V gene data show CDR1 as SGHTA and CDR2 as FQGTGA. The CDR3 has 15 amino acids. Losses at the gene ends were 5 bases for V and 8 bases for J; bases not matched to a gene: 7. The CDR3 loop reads CASSLGLAGRDEQFF. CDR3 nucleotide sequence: TGTGCCAGCAGCCTCGGACTAGCGGGGAGGGATGAGCAGTTCTTC.

Here the CDR3 reads CASSLGLAGSQETQYF. DNA of the CDR3: TGTGCCAGCAGCTTGGGACTAGCGGGGAGTCAAGAGACCCAGTACTTC. This sequence joins TRBV9 and TRBJ2-5; 13 bases are a match to TRBD2. The ends lost 4 bases at V and 2 bases at J; junction bases unmatched: 5. The CDR3 runs to 16 residues. In germline, CDR1 is SGDLS, CDR2 YYNGEE.

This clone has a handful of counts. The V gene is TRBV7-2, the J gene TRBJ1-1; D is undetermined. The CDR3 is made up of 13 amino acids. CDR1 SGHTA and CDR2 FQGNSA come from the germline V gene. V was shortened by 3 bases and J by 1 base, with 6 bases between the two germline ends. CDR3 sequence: CASSLSANTEAFF. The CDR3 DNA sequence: TGTGCCAGCAGCTTGTCAGCGAACACTGAAGCTTTCTTT.

DNA for the CDR3: TGCGCCAGCAGCGGGCCTCAAGGATCTGCGAACACTGAAGCTTTCTTT. Protein product: CASSGPQGSANTEAFF. V usage is TRBV4-1 and J usage is TRBJ1-1, with D unclear. Germline values: CDR1 MGHRA, CDR2 YSYEKL. V was cut by 5 bases and J by 1 base, with 17 bases left in between. CDR3 length equals 16 residues.

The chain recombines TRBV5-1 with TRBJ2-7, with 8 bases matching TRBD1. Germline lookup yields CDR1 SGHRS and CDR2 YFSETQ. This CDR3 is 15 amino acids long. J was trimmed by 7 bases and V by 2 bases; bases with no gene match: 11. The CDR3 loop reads CASSFSGQGHREQYF. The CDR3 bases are TGCGCCAGCAGCTTTTCCGGACAGGGCCATCGGGAGCAGTACTTC.

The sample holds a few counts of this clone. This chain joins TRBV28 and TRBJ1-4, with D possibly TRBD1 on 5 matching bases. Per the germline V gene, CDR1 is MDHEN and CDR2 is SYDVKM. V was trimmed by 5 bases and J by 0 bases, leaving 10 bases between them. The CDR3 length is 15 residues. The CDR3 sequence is CASSDWGSTNEKLFF. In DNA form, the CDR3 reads TGTGCCAGCAGTGATTGGGGGTCAACTAATGAAAAACTGTTTTTT.

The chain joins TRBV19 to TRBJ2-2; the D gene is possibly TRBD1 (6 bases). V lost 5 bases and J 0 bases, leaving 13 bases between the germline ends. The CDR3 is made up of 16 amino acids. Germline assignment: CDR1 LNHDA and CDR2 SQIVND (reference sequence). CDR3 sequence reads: CASSRQTGTNTGELFF. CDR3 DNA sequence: TGTGCCAGTAGTCGACAAACAGGGACGAACACCGGGGAGCTGTTTTTT.

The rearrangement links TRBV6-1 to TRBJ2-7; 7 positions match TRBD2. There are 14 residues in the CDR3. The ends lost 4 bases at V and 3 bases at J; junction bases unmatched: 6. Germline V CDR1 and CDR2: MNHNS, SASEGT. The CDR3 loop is CASSASGQFYEQYF. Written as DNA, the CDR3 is TGTGCCAGCAGTGCTAGCGGCCAATTCTACGAGCAGTACTTC.

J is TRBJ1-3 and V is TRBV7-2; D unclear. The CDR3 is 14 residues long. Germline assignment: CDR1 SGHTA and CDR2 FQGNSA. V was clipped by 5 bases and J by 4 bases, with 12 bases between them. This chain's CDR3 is CASSGRTLGNTIYF. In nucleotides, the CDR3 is TGTGCCAGCAGCGGCCGGACCCTCGGAAACACCATATATTTT.

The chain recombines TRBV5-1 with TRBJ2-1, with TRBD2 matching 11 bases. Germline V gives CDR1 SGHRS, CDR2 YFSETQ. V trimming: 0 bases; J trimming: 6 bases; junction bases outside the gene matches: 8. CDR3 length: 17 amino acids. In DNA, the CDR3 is TGCGCCAGCAGCTTGGATCCGCTAGCGGGGGGTGGCAATGAGCAGTTCTTC. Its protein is CASSLDPLAGGGNEQFF.

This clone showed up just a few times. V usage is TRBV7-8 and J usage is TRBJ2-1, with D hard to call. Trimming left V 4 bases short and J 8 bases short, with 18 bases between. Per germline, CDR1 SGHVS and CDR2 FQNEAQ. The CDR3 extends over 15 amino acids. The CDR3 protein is CASSSALTGLDEQFF. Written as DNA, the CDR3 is TGTGCCAGCAGCTCTGCGCTGACCGGCCTGGATGAGCAGTTCTTC.

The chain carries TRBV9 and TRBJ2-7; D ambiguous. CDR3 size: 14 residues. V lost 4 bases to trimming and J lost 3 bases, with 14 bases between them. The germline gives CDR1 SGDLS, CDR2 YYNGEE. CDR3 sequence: CASSPTSAGYEQYF. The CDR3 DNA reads TGTGCCAGCAGCCCGACCTCGGCAGGCTACGAGCAGTACTTC.

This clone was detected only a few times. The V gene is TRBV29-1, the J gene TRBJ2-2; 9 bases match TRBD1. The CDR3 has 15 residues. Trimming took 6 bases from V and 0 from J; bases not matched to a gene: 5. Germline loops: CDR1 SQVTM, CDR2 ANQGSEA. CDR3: CSVVRTGANTGELFF. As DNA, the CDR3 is TGCAGCGTAGTAAGGACAGGGGCGAACACCGGGGAGCTGTTTTTT.

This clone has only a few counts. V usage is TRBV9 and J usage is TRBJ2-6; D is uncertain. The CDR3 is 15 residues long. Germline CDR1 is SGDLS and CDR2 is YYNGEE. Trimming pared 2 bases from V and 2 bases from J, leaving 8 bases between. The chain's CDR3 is CASSVGPAGANVLTF. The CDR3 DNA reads TGTGCCAGCAGCGTGGGTCCAGCTGGGGCCAACGTCCTGACTTTC.